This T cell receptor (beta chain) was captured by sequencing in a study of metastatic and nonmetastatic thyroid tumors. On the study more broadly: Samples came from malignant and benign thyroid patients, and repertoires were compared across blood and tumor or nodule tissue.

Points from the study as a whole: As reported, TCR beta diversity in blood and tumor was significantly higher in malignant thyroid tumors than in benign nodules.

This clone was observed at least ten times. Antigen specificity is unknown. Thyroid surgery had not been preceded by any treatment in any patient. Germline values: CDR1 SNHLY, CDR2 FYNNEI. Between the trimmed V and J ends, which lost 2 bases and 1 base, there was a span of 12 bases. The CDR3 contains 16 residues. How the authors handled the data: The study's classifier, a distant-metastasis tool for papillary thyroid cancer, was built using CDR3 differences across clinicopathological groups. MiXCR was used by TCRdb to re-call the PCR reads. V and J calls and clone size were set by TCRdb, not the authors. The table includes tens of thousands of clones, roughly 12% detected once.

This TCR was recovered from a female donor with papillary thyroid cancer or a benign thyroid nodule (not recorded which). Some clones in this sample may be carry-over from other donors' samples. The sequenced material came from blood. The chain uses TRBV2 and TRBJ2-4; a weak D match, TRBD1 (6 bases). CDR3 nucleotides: TGTGCCAGCAGTGAATTTCAGGGGACCGCCAAAAACATTCAGTACTTC. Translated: CASSEFQGTAKNIQYF.